The present TCR beta chain was sequenced within a study of immune evolution from preneoplasia to lung adenocarcinoma. Study-level findings and limits: T cell clonality was higher in KRAS-mutant than EGFR-mutant or wild-type nodules. From normal lung to invasive adenocarcinoma, top clone frequencies appeared to decrease.

As for this clone: The antigen remains undetermined.

The table came from immunoSEQ multiplex PCR; TCRdb's copy has only in-frame clones and leaves some out. The sample has 7,000 to 10,000 clones, approximately 81% seen once. Patient tissue came from resections in Japan or China, 2014–2017. The clonotype was recovered from a person aged 45 to 59 with lung adenocarcinoma. The sequencing input was FFPE invasive lung adenocarcinoma tissue.

CDR3 nucleotide sequence: TGCGCCAGCAGCCTTATCTTAAGGACGGAGGCTATTGCTGGAAACACCATATATTTT. Amino acid sequence: CASSLILRTEAIAGNTIYF. The chain has TRBV4-1 and TRBJ1-3, with no clear D. The CDR3 consists of 19 residues. CDR1 and CDR2 from the germline V gene are MGHRA and YSYEKL. V lost 4 bases and J lost 2, with 24 bases in between.